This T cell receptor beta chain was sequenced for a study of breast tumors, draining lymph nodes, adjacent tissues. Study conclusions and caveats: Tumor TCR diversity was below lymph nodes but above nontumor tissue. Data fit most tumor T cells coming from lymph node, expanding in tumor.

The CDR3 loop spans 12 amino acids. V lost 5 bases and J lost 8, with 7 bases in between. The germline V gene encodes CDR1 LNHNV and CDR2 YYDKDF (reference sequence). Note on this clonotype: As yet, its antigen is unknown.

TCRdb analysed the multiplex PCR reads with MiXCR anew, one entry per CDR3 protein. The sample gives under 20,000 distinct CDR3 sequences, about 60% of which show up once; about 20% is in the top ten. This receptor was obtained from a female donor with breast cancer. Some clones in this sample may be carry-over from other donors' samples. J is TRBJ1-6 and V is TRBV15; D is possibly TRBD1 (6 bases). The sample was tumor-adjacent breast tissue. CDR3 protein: CATSGQHSPLHF. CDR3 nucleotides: TGTGCCACCAGCGGACAGCATTCACCCCTCCACTTT. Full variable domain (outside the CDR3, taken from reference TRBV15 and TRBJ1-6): DAMVIQNPRYQVTQFGKPVTLSCSQTLNHNVMYWYQQKSSQAPKLLFHYYDKDFNNEADTPDNFQSRRPNTSFCFLDIRSPGLGDTAMYLCATSGQHSPLHFGNGTRLTVT.